The 15 T cell receptor beta chains in this list originate from one sample, sequenced in a study of T cell changes during pregnancy in multiple sclerosis (dated by TCRdb to between 2019 and 2020). The receptor library was made with the immunoSEQ multiplex PCR assay. TCRdb holds this immuneACCESS table with in-frame rearrangements only. Some clones are missing; in checked studies, unresolved V genes explain under half, and the rest has no known cause. The sample table shows 90,000 to 120,000 clones, and 85% to 95% are seen once. Together, the top ten hold 0.78% of the sample. The sequences come from peripheral blood, collected in the third trimester of pregnancy. The origin of the receptors is a female donor in good health, enrolled as a control in a pregnancy study.

This chain links TRBV4-3 with TRBJ1-2; D remains unclear. V was shortened by 4 bases and J by 8 bases, with 23 bases between the two germline ends. CDR3 length: 16 amino acids. Germline V gene data show CDR1 as LGHNA and CDR2 as YSLEER. The CDR3 nucleotides are TGCGCCAGCAGCCCAAGGTTTGAGGTGGCCCCGAGGGGCTACACCTTC. This codes for CASSPRFEVAPRGYTF.

The chain is built from TRBV5-1 and TRBJ1-2, with a weak D call TRBD1 (6 bases). Deletions cut 4 bases from V and 8 bases from J, with 15 bases between. This CDR3 comprises 13 residues. Germline V gene data show CDR1 as SGHRS and CDR2 as YFSETQ. The DNA for the CDR3 is TGCGCCAGCAGCCAAGAGGGGGTGCGGGGCTACACCTTC. Residues: CASSQEGVRGYTF.

The chain joins TRBV13 to TRBJ2-7, with D uncertain. CDR1 and CDR2 (germline): PRHDT, FYEKMQ (reference sequence). The CDR3 is made up of 11 amino acids. The V and J ends lost 4 bases and 6 bases respectively, with 7 bases between them. Written as DNA, the CDR3 is TGTGCCAGCAGCTCCGGGTTCGAGCAGTACTTC. It encodes CASSSGFEQYF.

The J gene is TRBJ1-1, the V gene TRBV4-3; 8 bases are shared with TRBD1. The CDR3 length is 14 residues. In germline, CDR1 is LGHNA, CDR2 YSLEER. V dropped 4 bases and J dropped 4; count of bases not matched to a gene: 5. The DNA for the CDR3 is TGCGCCAGCAGCCCCCAAGGACAGGGCACTGAAGCTTTCTTT. Translating gives CASSPQGQGTEAFF.

This chain joins TRBV10-3 and TRBJ1-1, with D possibly matching TRBD1 (5 bases). There are 13 residues in the CDR3. Germline assignment: CDR1 ENHRY and CDR2 SYGVKD. The V gene lost 6 bases and the J gene lost 5 bases, with 13 bases spanning the gap. CDR3 DNA sequence: TGTGCCATCAGGGGCAGGGTGTGGACTGAAGCTTTCTTT. This gives the protein CAIRGRVWTEAFF.

The genes are TRBV6-6 and TRBJ1-4, with 7 bases identical to TRBD1. The CDR3 runs 15 residues. J was trimmed by 5 bases and V by 2 bases; bases with no gene match: 5. CDR1 is MNHNY and CDR2 is SVGAGI in the germline V gene (reference sequence). The CDR3: CASSYDGTENEKLFF. CDR3 nucleotides: TGTGCCAGCAGTTACGATGGGACAGAAAATGAAAAACTGTTTTTT.

V usage is TRBV19 and J usage is TRBJ1-1; possibly TRBD1 for D (5 bases). CDR1 and CDR2 from the germline V gene are LNHDA and SQIVND (reference sequence). Trimming cost V 3 bases and J 0 bases, with 14 bases left between them. This CDR3 region has 16 residues. CDR3 amino acids: CASSMQGVLVNTEAFF. The CDR3 DNA reads as TGTGCCAGTAGTATGCAAGGGGTTTTGGTGAACACTGAAGCTTTCTTT.

The chain recombines TRBV9 with TRBJ1-2; tentative D call: TRBD1 (5 bases). Per the germline V gene, CDR1 is SGDLS and CDR2 is YYNGEE. The CDR3 is made up of 15 amino acids. Trimming removed 0 bases from V and 3 bases from J, with 12 bases in between. The CDR3 nucleotides read TGTGCCAGCAGCGTAGAAGGGGCGCGGTACTATGGCTACACCTTC. Amino acids: CASSVEGARYYGYTF.

The chain recombines TRBV4-3 with TRBJ1-2, with 9 nucleotides matching TRBD1. V shed 4 bases and J 7 bases; nucleotides not matched to a gene: 7. Germline CDR1 reads LGHNA; CDR2 reads YSLEER. The CDR3 sequence is 14 residues long. CDR3 bases: TGCGCCAGCAGCCCGGACAGGGGAGATGGTGGCTACACCTTC. This translates into CASSPDRGDGGYTF.

J is TRBJ1-3 and V is TRBV7-2; D remains unclear. CDR3 length: 11 residues. Trimming cost V 7 bases and J 3 bases, with 4 bases left between them. The germline V gene encodes CDR1 SGHTA and CDR2 FQGNSA. CDR3 protein: CASTNGNTIYF. CDR3 DNA: TGTGCCAGCACCAATGGAAACACCATATATTTT.

The chain uses TRBV6-4 and TRBJ2-2, with TRBD1 identical over 8 bases. Germline lookup yields CDR1 MRHNA and CDR2 SNTAGT. Unmatched junction bases numbered 1, after V lost 4 bases and J lost 3 bases. The CDR3 loop spans 14 amino acids. CDR3 region: CASSATGDTGELFF. Written as DNA, the CDR3 is TGTGCCAGCAGTGCGACAGGGGACACCGGGGAGCTGTTTTTT.

The V gene is TRBV4-3, the J gene TRBJ1-1; D remains unclear. Germline loops: CDR1 LGHNA, CDR2 YSLEER. With 1 base removed from V and 8 bases from J, the gap between germline ends came to 11 bases. The CDR3 spans 13 residues. In DNA, the CDR3 is TGCGCCAGCAGCCAAGGGCTGCAGTCGGAAGCTTTCTTT. Amino acids: CASSQGLQSEAFF.

The chain employs TRBV6-5 and TRBJ2-2, with 7 positions matching TRBD1. CDR1 is MNHEY, CDR2 SVGAGI, per germline. The length of the CDR3 is 12 residues. The V gene end was trimmed by 6 bases and the J gene end by 6 bases; junction bases not matched to a gene: 1. The CDR3 is CASRTGSGELFF. CDR3 bases: TGTGCCAGCAGGACAGGGTCCGGGGAGCTGTTTTTT.

The CDR3 region is CASSWTGNSGEQYF. CDR3 in DNA: TGTGCCAGCAGCTGGACAGGGAATTCGGGAGAGCAGTACTTC. This chain connects TRBV6-5 to TRBJ2-7; TRBD1 matches 8 bases. Germline V gene data show CDR1 as MNHEY and CDR2 as SVGAGI. The CDR3 runs 14 residues. J gave up 7 bases and V 6 bases, and 11 bases lay outside the gene matches.

This clone appeared a single time. As DNA, the CDR3 is TGTGCCATCAGTGACGGACAGGTCCGTGGCTACACCTTC. Translating it yields CAISDGQVRGYTF. The rearrangement uses TRBV10-3 and TRBJ1-2, with 7 bases that match TRBD1. Germline assignment: CDR1 ENHRY and CDR2 SYGVKD. V dropped 3 bases and J dropped 7; count of bases not matched to a gene: 5. The CDR3 covers 13 residues.